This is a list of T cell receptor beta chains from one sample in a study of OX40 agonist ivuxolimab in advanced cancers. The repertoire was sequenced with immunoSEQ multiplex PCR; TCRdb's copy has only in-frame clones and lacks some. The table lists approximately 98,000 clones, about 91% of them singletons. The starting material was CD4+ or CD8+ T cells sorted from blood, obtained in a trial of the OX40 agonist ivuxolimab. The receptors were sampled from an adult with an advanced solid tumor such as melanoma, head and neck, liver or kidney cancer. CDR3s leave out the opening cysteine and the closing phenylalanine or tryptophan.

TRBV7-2 ASSPDRGYEKLF
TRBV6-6 ASSYFLPDGYT
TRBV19 ASSPGQRQPQH
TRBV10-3 ATAGADYGNEQF
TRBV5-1 ASSSPSTNEGPKEVSDTQY
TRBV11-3 ASSRLRQNSPLH
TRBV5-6 ASSHRGVSEKLF
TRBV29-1 SVQTSAPGNEQF
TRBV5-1 ASSWTSGGMAYEQY
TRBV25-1 ASSATGTGYEQY
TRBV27 ATRGDRAAYEQY
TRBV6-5 ASSYSRVGDTEAF
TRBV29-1 SASGAGQTYEQY
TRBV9 ASSVEPQGRTDTQY
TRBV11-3 ASSLSSYEQY
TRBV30 AWAFGFTDTQY
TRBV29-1 SVVFTSGGYSTDTQY
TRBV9 ASRYGAEQY
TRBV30 AWTERVGLGEQF
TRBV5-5 ASSTPPGSPLH
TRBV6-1 ASRLTVNTEAF
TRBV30 AWGRGGSTDTQY
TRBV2 ASFLVGWRAF
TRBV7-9 ASSLSQGNTEAF
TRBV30 AWSASWRAIPYEQY
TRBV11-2 ASSLESYDYNEQF
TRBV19 ASSIDASWGSYEQY
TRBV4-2 ASSQDWTIPGELF
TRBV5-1 ASSLVPGAPANEQY
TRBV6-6 ASSFGTKNTEAF
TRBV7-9 ASSLSTVTEAF
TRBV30 AWSMEGYT
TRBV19 ASGGTGGSQPQH
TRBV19 ASSISQSNQPQH
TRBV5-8 ASSVGQPSYGYT